The rows below give T cell receptor beta chains drawn from one sample of a study of blood T cell repertoires in COVID-19. Assay used: immunoSEQ multiplex PCR; TCRdb lists only in-frame clones, some missing. The sample holds a few hundred thousand clones, less than 85% seen once. Sequencing was performed on peripheral blood. These receptors all stem from a man in his sixties who had recovered from COVID-19. CDR3s include the opening cysteine and the closing phenylalanine or tryptophan. Fields, in order: J gene, V gene, D gene, clone size, CDR3 DNA, CDR3 protein. D genes are given only for firm matches. Clone size appears in some rows only: once, few, many, or a class for an expanded clone.

J: TRBJ1-2
V: TRBV25-1
D: -
size: -
DNA: TGTGCCAGCAGTGAAAGGCCACCGGGTGGCTACACCTTC
CDR3: CASSERPPGGYTF

J: TRBJ2-3
V: TRBV7-7
D: TRBD2
size: -
DNA: TGTGCTAGCAGCCCTCGACTAGCGGGGGGGCCAGATACGCAGTATTTT
CDR3: CASSPRLAGGPDTQYF

J: TRBJ2-5
V: TRBV30
D: -
size: once
DNA: TGTGCCTGGAGTGGACTCCGCCTAGAGACCCAGTACTTC
CDR3: CAWSGLRLETQYF

J: TRBJ1-2
V: TRBV2
D: -
size: once
DNA: TGTGCCAGCAGTGTCGGAGGGCCATTCTATGGCTACACCTTC
CDR3: CASSVGGPFYGYTF

J: TRBJ2-3
V: TRBV14
D: TRBD2
size: -
DNA: TGTGCCAGCAGCCTACCGGGACTAGCGGGTTCAGATACGCAGTATTTT
CDR3: CASSLPGLAGSDTQYF

J: TRBJ2-7
V: TRBV24-1
D: -
size: -
DNA: TGTGCCACCAGTGACTCCAGGGCCCCCTACGAGCAGTACTTC
CDR3: CATSDSRAPYEQYF

J: TRBJ2-2
V: TRBV28
D: -
size: -
DNA: TGTGCCAGCAGTTTACCGGGGGGCAACACCGGGGAGCTGTTTTTT
CDR3: CASSLPGGNTGELFF

J: TRBJ2-7
V: TRBV28
D: TRBD2
size: once
DNA: TGTGCCAGCAGAACTAGCGGGAGGGCCCGCGAGCAGTACTTC
CDR3: CASRTSGRAREQYF

J: TRBJ2-1
V: TRBV7-8
D: -
size: -
DNA: TGTGCCAGCAGCTCAGGGCCCAATCGATACAATGAGCAGTTCTTC
CDR3: CASSSGPNRYNEQFF

J: TRBJ2-7
V: TRBV18
D: TRBD2
size: -
DNA: TGTGCCAGCTCACCACCGGCGGGGGTGGGTGAGCAGTACTTC
CDR3: CASSPPAGVGEQYF

J: TRBJ1-6
V: TRBV12-3/TRBV12-4
D: -
size: -
DNA: TGTGCCAGCAGTTCCCCGGGTTCACCCCTCCACTTT
CDR3: CASSSPGSPLHF

J: TRBJ2-1
V: TRBV5-4
D: -
size: -
DNA: TGTGCCAGCAGCCCCGTAGCTGGTGAGCAGTTCTTC
CDR3: CASSPVAGEQFF

J: TRBJ1-1
V: TRBV2
D: TRBD1
size: -
DNA: TGTGCCAGCAGCGGACAGGGGTTCACTGAAGCTTTCTTT
CDR3: CASSGQGFTEAFF

J: TRBJ1-3
V: TRBV12-5
D: -
size: -
DNA: TGTGCTAGTGGTTCCAGCTCAGGGAACACCATATATTTT
CDR3: CASGSSSGNTIYF

J: TRBJ2-7
V: TRBV7-2
D: TRBD2
size: -
DNA: TGTGCCAGCAGCTTAGCGCTGGCGGGGGGCTACGAGCAGTACTTC
CDR3: CASSLALAGGYEQYF

J: TRBJ2-1
V: TRBV25-1
D: TRBD1
size: -
DNA: TGTGCCAGCAGTGGGAGAGGGACAGGGGGCTACAATGAGCAGTTCTTC
CDR3: CASSGRGTGGYNEQFF

J: TRBJ2-1
V: TRBV30
D: -
size: -
DNA: TGTGCCTGGAGATGGAGCTCCTACAATGAGCAGTTCTTC
CDR3: CAWRWSSYNEQFF

J: TRBJ2-7
V: TRBV18
D: TRBD1
size: -
DNA: TGTGCCAGCTCACCACAGGGGGCTGGCTACGAGCAGTACTTC
CDR3: CASSPQGAGYEQYF

J: TRBJ2-5
V: TRBV10-3
D: TRBD2
size: -
DNA: TGTGCCATTGGGGCTAGCGGGGGGGAAGAGACCCAGTACTTC
CDR3: CAIGASGGEETQYF

J: TRBJ1-4
V: TRBV19
D: TRBD1
size: -
DNA: TGTGCCAGTAGTAAGAACACAGGGGGCGGATATGAAAAACTGTTTTTT
CDR3: CASSKNTGGGYEKLFF

J: TRBJ2-3
V: TRBV6-5
D: -
size: -
DNA: TGTGCCAGCACCCGGACTTTCACAGATACGCAGTATTTT
CDR3: CASTRTFTDTQYF

J: TRBJ2-7
V: TRBV7-9
D: TRBD2
size: few
DNA: TGTGCCAGCAGCCCACGGACTAGCGGCCACGAGCAGTACTTC
CDR3: CASSPRTSGHEQYF

J: TRBJ2-5
V: TRBV4-1
D: TRBD1
size: -
DNA: TGCGCCAGCAGCCCAACCGGGACAGGGGGCGCGGACCCCCAAGAGACCCAGTACTTC
CDR3: CASSPTGTGGADPQETQYF

J: TRBJ2-5
V: TRBV5-1
D: TRBD2
size: -
DNA: TGCGCCAGCAGCTTCTCGGGACGCGGGGGAGAGACCCAGTACTTC
CDR3: CASSFSGRGGETQYF

J: TRBJ1-1
V: TRBV7-9
D: TRBD1
size: -
DNA: TGTGCCAGCAGCCGAGAACGACAGGGGCGCCTTATGAACACTGAAGCTTTCTTT
CDR3: CASSRERQGRLMNTEAFF

J: TRBJ1-3
V: TRBV6-4
D: -
size: -
DNA: TGTGCCAGCAGTATGAACGGTCCCTCTGGAAACACCATATATTTT
CDR3: CASSMNGPSGNTIYF

J: TRBJ1-2
V: TRBV7-3
D: -
size: -
DNA: TGTGCCAGCAGCTCGACAGGCGGCTATGGCTACACCTTC
CDR3: CASSSTGGYGYTF

J: TRBJ2-3
V: TRBV3-1/TRBV3-2
D: TRBD2
size: -
DNA: TGTGCCAGCAGCCACCACGGACTAGCGGAGGGTAATACGCAGTATTTT
CDR3: CASSHHGLAEGNTQYF

J: TRBJ1-2
V: TRBV19
D: TRBD1
size: -
DNA: TGTGCCAGTAGTACCCAATGGACAGGGGCGAAGGGAAACTATGGCTACACCTTC
CDR3: CASSTQWTGAKGNYGYTF

J: TRBJ1-1
V: TRBV11-2
D: -
size: -
DNA: TGTGCCAGCAGCTTAGTTAGCAAGAACACTGAAGCTTTCTTT
CDR3: CASSLVSKNTEAFF

J: TRBJ1-2
V: TRBV27
D: TRBD1
size: -
DNA: TGTGCCAGCAGTTCCCCGGGACAGGGGACCTATGGCTACACCTTC
CDR3: CASSSPGQGTYGYTF

J: TRBJ1-4
V: TRBV29-1
D: -
size: -
DNA: TGCAGCGTTGTGGTCCTTGAATCAAGCGAAAAACTGTTTTTT
CDR3: CSVVVLESSEKLFF